The sequence of this TCR beta chain was determined in a study of blood T cell repertoires in COVID-19. V lost 4 bases and J 11 bases, leaving 17 bases between the germline ends. Germline V gives CDR1 MNHEY, CDR2 SVGAGI. The CDR3 is 13 amino acids. TCRdb's copy holds only in-frame clones and misses some; the assay was immunoSEQ multiplex PCR. In the table there are about 120,000 clones, roughly four fifths of which are singletons. The chain joins TRBV6-5 to TRBJ1-1; a possible D gene is TRBD1 (6 bases). This TCR was sampled from a man aged 30-40 years with COVID-19, enrolled during active disease. Sequenced material: peripheral blood. DNA for the CDR3: TGTGCCAGCAGTTTTGGACAGCTAGAAGGGGCTTTCTTT. This translates into CASSFGQLEGAFF.